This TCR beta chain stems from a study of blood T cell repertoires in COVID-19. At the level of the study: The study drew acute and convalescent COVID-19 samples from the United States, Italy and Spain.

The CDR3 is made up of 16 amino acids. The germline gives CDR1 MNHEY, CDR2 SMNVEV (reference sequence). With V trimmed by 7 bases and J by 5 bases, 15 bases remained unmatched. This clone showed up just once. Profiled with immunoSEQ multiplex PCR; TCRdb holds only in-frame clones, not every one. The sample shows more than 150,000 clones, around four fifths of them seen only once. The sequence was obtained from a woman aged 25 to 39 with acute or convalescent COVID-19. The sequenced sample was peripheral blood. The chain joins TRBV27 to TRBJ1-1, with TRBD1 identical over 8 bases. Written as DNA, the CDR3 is TGTGCCAGCAACCACAGGGGGTTGGTCGGGAAAACTGAAGCTTTCTTT. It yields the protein CASNHRGLVGKTEAFF.